Listed below are T cell receptor beta chains from one sample, sequenced in a study of shared clonotypes between healthy human individuals. The assay was immunoSEQ multiplex PCR, and TCRdb's table has in-frame clones only and misses some. The data show about a million clones, with around 74% seen just once and roughly 1.4% held by the top ten. Sequenced: memory CD4+ T cells sorted from blood. The receptors were gathered from a man younger than 35 in good health. Both conserved end residues are part of each CDR3. D genes are given only for firm matches. Clone size appears in some rows only: once, few, many, or a class for an expanded clone.

J,size,V,D,DNA,CDR3
TRBJ1-6,NA,TRBV6-1,NA,TGTGCCAGCAGCGTGACCCTAGGGGCCCTCCACTTT,CASSVTLGALHF
TRBJ1-2,few,TRBV5-1,TRBD1,TGCGCCAGCAGCTCCGACAGGGGAAGCTATGGCTACACCTTC,CASSSDRGSYGYTF
TRBJ2-7,NA,TRBV28,NA,TGTGCCAGCAGATCGACAGGTTTCTACGAGCAGTACTTC,CASRSTGFYEQYF
TRBJ1-1,few,TRBV4-1,TRBD1,TGCGCCAGCAGCCAGGCAGGGGGGAAGAAGGAAGCTTTCTTT,CASSQAGGKKEAFF
TRBJ2-7,NA,TRBV7-2,TRBD1,TGTGCCAGCAGCTCACAGGGGGCGAAAGGCTCCTACGAGCAGTACTTC,CASSSQGAKGSYEQYF
TRBJ2-7,NA,TRBV5-1,TRBD2,TGCGCCAGCAGCGAAGCGGGAGGCCCCTACGAGCAGTACTTC,CASSEAGGPYEQYF
TRBJ2-7,NA,TRBV6-6,NA,TGTGCCATCCTGCGGATGGAGGTCCCCTACGAGCAGTACTTC,CAILRMEVPYEQYF
TRBJ1-4,once,TRBV6-6,NA,TGTGCCAGCAGTTACCGCGGGATCGATGAAAAACTGTTTTTT,CASSYRGIDEKLFF
TRBJ2-3,NA,TRBV27,TRBD1,TGTGCCAGCAGTTTTGGGTACAGGGGTGAGACAGATACGCAGTATTTT,CASSFGYRGETDTQYF
TRBJ2-3,once,TRBV27,TRBD2,TGTGCCAGCAGTTCCTCCGGGACTACGCGAACAGATACGCAGTATTTT,CASSSSGTTRTDTQYF
TRBJ2-7,few,TRBV7-2,NA,TGTGCCAGCAGCTTAGCTTCGGATTACGAGCAGTACTTC,CASSLASDYEQYF
TRBJ2-7,NA,TRBV4-3,NA,TGCGCCAGCAGCCAAGAATCCAGCCAGGGTTACTCCTACGAGCAGTACTTC,CASSQESSQGYSYEQYF
TRBJ1-1,NA,TRBV6-5,NA,TGTGCCAGCAGCCCCAGACAGTTATGGGCAGCTTTCTTT,CASSPRQLWAAFF
TRBJ2-7,once,TRBV29-1,TRBD2,TGCAGCGTGAAGGCTAGCGGCCCCTACGAGCAGTACTTC,CSVKASGPYEQYF
TRBJ1-1,NA,TRBV5-1,TRBD1,TGCGCCAGCAGAAGGGACAGGGGAAACACTGAAGCTTTCTTT,CASRRDRGNTEAFF
TRBJ1-6,NA,TRBV11-2,NA,TGTGCCACCCAAAGCGGGAATAGTTCACCCCTCCACTTT,CATQSGNSSPLHF
TRBJ1-1,NA,TRBV7-9,TRBD1,TGTGCCAGCAGTCGACAGGGGAGCAAGTTGGAAGCTTTCTTT,CASSRQGSKLEAFF
TRBJ1-1,NA,TRBV18,NA,TGTGCCAGCTCGCAGGTTCCGACTGAAGCTTTCTTT,CASSQVPTEAFF
TRBJ1-5,NA,TRBV12-5,NA,TGTGCTAGTGGTTTGCTCCCTAATCAGCCCCAGCATTTT,CASGLLPNQPQHF
TRBJ2-3,NA,TRBV5-1,NA,TGCGCCAGCAGCTTGGCTAGTTCTAGCACAGATACGCAGTATTTT,CASSLASSSTDTQYF
TRBJ2-5,NA,TRBV19,NA,TGTGCCAGTAGTATAGGAGGGCAGCTTGGGACCCAGTACTTC,CASSIGGQLGTQYF
TRBJ2-4,NA,TRBV2,NA,TGTGCCAGCAGGGAGGGGGAAATTCAGTACTTC,CASREGEIQYF
TRBJ1-1,NA,TRBV5-1,TRBD1,TGCGCCAGCAGCTTGGACAGGGGGACTTATGAAGCTTTCTTT,CASSLDRGTYEAFF
TRBJ1-5,NA,TRBV10-2,NA,TGCGCCAGCAGTGATCGGGTTCCTCAGCCCCAGCATTTT,CASSDRVPQPQHF
TRBJ2-1,NA,TRBV7-9,TRBD2,TGTGCCAGCAGCTTGGCTAGCGGGACGGGCTACAATGAGCAGTTCTTC,CASSLASGTGYNEQFF